This T cell receptor beta chain appears in the sequencing data of a study of shared clonotypes between healthy human individuals. Notes on this clone: Its antigen remains unknown.

This table comes from immunoSEQ multiplex PCR, and its TCRdb copy is limited to in-frame clones, with some not included. The data hold 1,500,000 or so clones, with just under 99% observed a single time. Study findings and constraints: Few donors limited the genetic and exposure-history diversity represented.

Per germline, CDR1 SEHNR and CDR2 FQNEAQ (reference sequence). V shed 9 bases, J shed 3 bases, and the junction held 10 bases outside the gene matches. The CDR3 spans 15 residues. This TCR was recovered from a man aged 30 to 39 in good health. The J gene is TRBJ2-3, the V gene TRBV7-9; 9 nucleotides line up with TRBD2. Sequenced sample: naive CD4+ T cells sorted from blood. The subset is: CD45RA+ positively selected. CDR3 sequence (DNA): TGTGCCAGTGCCTTATTAGCGGGAGTAACAGATACGCAGTATTTT. It is translated as CASALLAGVTDTQYF.